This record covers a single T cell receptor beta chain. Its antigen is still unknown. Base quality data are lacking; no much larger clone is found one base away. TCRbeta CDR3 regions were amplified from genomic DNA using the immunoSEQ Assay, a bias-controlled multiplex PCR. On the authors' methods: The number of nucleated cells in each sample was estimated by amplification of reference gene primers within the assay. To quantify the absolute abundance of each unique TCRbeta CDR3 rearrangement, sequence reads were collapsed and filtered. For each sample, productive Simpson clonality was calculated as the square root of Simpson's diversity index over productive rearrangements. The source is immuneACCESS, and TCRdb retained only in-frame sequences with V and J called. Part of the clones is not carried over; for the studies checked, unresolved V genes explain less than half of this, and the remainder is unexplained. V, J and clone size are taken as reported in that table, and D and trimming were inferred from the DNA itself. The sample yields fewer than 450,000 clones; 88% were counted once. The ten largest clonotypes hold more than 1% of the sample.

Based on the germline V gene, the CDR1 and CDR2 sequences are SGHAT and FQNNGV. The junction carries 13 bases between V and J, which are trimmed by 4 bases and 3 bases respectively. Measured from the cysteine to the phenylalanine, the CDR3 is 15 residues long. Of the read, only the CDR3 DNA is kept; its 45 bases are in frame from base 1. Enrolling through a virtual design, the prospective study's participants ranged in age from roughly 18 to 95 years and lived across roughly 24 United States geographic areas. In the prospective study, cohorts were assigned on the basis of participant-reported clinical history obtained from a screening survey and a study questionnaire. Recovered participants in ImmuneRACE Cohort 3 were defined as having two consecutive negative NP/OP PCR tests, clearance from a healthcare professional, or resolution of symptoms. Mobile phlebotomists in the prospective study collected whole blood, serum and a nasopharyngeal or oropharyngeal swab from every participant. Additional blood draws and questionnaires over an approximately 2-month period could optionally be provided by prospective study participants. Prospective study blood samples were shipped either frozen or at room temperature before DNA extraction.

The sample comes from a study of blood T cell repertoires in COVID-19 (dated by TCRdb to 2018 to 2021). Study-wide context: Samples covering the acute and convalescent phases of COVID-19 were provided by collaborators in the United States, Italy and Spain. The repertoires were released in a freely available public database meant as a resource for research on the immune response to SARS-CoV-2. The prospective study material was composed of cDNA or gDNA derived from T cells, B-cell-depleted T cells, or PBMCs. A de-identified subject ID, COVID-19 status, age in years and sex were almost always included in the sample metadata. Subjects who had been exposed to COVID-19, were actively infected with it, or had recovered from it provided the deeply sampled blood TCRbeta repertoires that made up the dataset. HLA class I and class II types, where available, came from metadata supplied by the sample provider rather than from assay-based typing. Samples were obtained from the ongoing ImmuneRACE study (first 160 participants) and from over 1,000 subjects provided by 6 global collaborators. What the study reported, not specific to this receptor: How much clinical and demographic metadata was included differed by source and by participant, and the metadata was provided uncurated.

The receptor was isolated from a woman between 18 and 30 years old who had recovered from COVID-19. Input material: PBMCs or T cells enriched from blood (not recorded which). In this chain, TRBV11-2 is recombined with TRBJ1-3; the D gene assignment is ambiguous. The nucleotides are TGTGCCAGCAGCTCCCTTTGGGCAAGTGGAAACACCATATATTTT. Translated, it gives CASSSLWASGNTIYF.